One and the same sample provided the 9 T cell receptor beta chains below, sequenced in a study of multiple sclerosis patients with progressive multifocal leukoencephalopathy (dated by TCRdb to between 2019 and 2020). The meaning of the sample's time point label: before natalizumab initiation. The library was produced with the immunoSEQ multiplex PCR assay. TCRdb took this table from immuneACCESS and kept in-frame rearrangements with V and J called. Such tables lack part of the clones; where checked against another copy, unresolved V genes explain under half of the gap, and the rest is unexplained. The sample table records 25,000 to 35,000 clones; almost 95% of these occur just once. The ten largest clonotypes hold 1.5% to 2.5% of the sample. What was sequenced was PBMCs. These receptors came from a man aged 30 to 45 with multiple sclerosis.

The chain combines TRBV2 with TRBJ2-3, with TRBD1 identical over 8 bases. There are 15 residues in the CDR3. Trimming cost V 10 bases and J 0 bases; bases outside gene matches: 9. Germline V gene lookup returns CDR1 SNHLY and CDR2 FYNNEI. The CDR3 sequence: CATKARGPSTDTQYF. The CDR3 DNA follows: TGTGCCACCAAAGCCAGGGGGCCGAGCACAGATACGCAGTATTTT.

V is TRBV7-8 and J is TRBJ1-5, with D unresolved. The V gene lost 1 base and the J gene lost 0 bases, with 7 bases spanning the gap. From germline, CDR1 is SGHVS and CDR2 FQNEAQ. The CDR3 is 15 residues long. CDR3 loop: CASSLDRISNQPQHF. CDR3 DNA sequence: TGTGCCAGCAGCTTAGACCGCATTAGCAATCAGCCCCAGCATTTT.

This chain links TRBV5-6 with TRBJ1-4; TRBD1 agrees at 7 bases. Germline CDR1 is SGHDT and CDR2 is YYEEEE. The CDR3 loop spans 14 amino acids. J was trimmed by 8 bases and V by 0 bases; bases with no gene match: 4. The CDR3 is CASSLGQGYEKLFF. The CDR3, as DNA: TGTGCCAGCAGCTTGGGACAGGGTTACGAAAAACTGTTTTTT. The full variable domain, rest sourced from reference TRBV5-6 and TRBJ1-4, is DAGVTQSPTHLIKTRGQQVTLRCSPKSGHDTVSWYQQALGQGPQFIFQYYEEEERQRGNFPDRFSGHQFPNYSSELNVNALLLGDSALYLCASSLGQGYEKLFFGSGTQLSVL.

The CDR3 reads CASSYPGQGLDTEAFF. The CDR3 nucleotides read TGTGCCAGCAGTTACCCGGGACAGGGTCTGGACACTGAAGCTTTCTTT. The chain employs TRBV6-6 and TRBJ1-1, with 9 nucleotides matching TRBD1. The CDR3 extends over 16 amino acids. Unmatched junction bases numbered 7, after V lost 2 bases and J lost 3 bases. Germline CDR1 reads MNHNY; CDR2 reads SVGAGI (reference sequence).

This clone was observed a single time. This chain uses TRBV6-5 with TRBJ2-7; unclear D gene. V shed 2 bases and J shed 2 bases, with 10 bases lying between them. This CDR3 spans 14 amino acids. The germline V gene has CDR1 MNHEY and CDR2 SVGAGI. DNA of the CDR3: TGTGCCAGCAGTTACCTCGACGACCCCTACGAGCAGTACTTC. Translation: CASSYLDDPYEQYF.

CDR3 loop: CASSVQGEPQHF. In nucleotides, the CDR3 is TGTGCCAGCAGCGTACAGGGGGAGCCCCAGCATTTT. The chain recombines TRBV7-9 with TRBJ1-5; 8 nucleotides line up with TRBD1. The germline CDR1 and CDR2 sequences are SEHNR and FQNEAQ (reference sequence). V lost 5 bases and J lost 8; bases outside the gene matches: 2. The CDR3 contains 12 residues.

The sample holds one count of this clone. CDR3 in amino acids: CAISETRVEQYV. Written as DNA, the CDR3 is TGTGCCATCAGTGAGACTCGGGTTGAGCAGTACGTC. J is TRBJ2-7 and V is TRBV10-3; no clear D. The V end was cut by 2 bases, the J end by 7 bases, with 9 bases between. Germline CDR1 ENHRY, CDR2 SYGVKD. This CDR3 comprises 12 residues.

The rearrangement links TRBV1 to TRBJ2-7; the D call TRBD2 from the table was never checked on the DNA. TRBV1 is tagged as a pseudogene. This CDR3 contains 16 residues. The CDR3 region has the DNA TGCACCAGCAGCCAAGATCGGACTAGCGGACCCTACGAGCAGTACTTC. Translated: CTSSQDRTSGPYEQYF.

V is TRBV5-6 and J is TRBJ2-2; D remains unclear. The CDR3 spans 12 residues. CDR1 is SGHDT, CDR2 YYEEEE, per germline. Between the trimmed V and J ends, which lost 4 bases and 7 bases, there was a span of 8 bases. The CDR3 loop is CASSQNGGELFF. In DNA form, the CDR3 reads TGTGCCAGCAGCCAGAACGGCGGGGAGCTGTTTTTT.